The 13 T cell receptor beta chains below all came from one sample that was sequenced in a study of beta chain features in type 1 diabetes. Antigen specificity for these receptors is unknown. General study findings and limits: When Type 1 diabetes patients were examined, their TCRB CDR3s proved moderately but significantly shorter in all four CD4+ subsets.

The isolated RNA, all of it, was reverse transcribed, so expressed TCRB transcripts were what got sequenced. Assay: immunoSEQ multiplex PCR; the TCRdb copy retains only in-frame clones and omits some. This repertoire shows a few hundred thousand clones, approximately 15% found once; its top ten account for about 0.015%. Sample: naive CD4+ T cells from blood. The receptors were sampled from a man aged 25-45 years with type 1 diabetes.

This clone showed up just a few times. The chain employs TRBV19 and TRBJ2-3; TRBD1 might be the D (6 bases). The V gene lost 6 bases and the J gene lost 2 bases, with 9 bases spanning the gap. Germline CDR1 is LNHDA and CDR2 is SQIVND (reference sequence). The CDR3 is 13 amino acids. The chain's CDR3 is CASSRQDTDTQYF. The CDR3 coding sequence is TGTGCCAGTAGCCGACAGGACACAGATACGCAGTATTTT.

The chain employs TRBV7-2 and TRBJ2-1; 9 bases are shared with TRBD2. This CDR3 is 17 amino acids long. V was pared by 1 base and J by 7 bases, with 11 bases of the junction left unmatched. Germline V gives CDR1 SGHTA, CDR2 FQGNSA. In DNA form, the CDR3 reads TGTGCCAGCAGCTTAGGGAGGGTGATAGCGGGAGATAATGAGCAGTTCTTC. This sequence encodes CASSLGRVIAGDNEQFF.

The gene calls are TRBV6-1 and TRBJ2-5; 8 nucleotides agree with TRBD1. Germline loops: CDR1 MNHNS, CDR2 SASEGT. The ends lost 4 bases at V and 5 bases at J; junction bases unmatched: 3. The CDR3 covers 13 residues. CDR3 sequence reads: CASSGQGRETQYF. Written as DNA, the CDR3 is TGTGCCAGCAGTGGACAGGGGCGGGAGACCCAGTACTTC.

V and J are TRBV27 and TRBJ2-7; 9 bases agree with TRBD2. J lost 10 bases, V lost 3 bases, and 7 bases had no gene match. The germline V gene encodes CDR1 MNHEY and CDR2 SMNVEV (reference sequence). This CDR3 spans 13 amino acids. The CDR3 spells CASSFEGGRGQYF. CDR3 sequence (DNA): TGTGCCAGCAGTTTTGAGGGCGGGAGGGGCCAGTACTTC.

V gene TRBV28 combines with J gene TRBJ2-3; D perhaps matches TRBD2 (6 bases). Trimming left V 2 bases short and J 4 bases short, with 10 bases between. Germline V gene data show CDR1 as MDHEN and CDR2 as SYDVKM. The CDR3 runs to 14 residues. The CDR3 DNA is TGTGCCAGCAGTTTAGCGGGAATGCCAGATACGCAGTATTTT. This gives the protein CASSLAGMPDTQYF.

The chain joins TRBV5-4 to TRBJ1-1; the D is unclear. V lost 1 base and J 1 base, leaving 8 bases between the germline ends. The CDR3 runs 14 residues. The germline gives CDR1 SGHNT, CDR2 YYREEE (reference sequence). The CDR3 region is CASSLKAGNTEAFF. The CDR3 nucleotides are TGTGCCAGCAGCTTGAAGGCAGGGAACACTGAAGCTTTCTTT.

The chain combines TRBV28 with TRBJ1-1; D possibly corresponds to TRBD1 (5 bases). V lost 5 bases to trimming and J lost 10 bases, with 14 bases between them. The CDR3 has 12 residues. Per germline, CDR1 MDHEN and CDR2 SYDVKM. The CDR3 sequence is CASSQDPGGAFF. CDR3 DNA: TGTGCCAGCAGTCAAGACCCGGGGGGAGCTTTCTTT.

Only a few counts were recorded for this clone. The chain has TRBV27 and TRBJ2-2, with TRBD1 matching 7 bases. The ends lost 6 bases at V and 2 bases at J; junction bases unmatched: 6. Germline-derived CDR1 and CDR2 are MNHEY and SMNVEV (reference sequence). The CDR3 is 15 residues long. The DNA for the CDR3 is TGTGCCAGCAGACCGACAGGGAGAAACACCGGGGAGCTGTTTTTT. Its protein is CASRPTGRNTGELFF.

This clone was detected a few times. The chain links TRBV5-6 to TRBJ2-5, with unresolved D. V was trimmed by 0 bases and J by 4 bases, leaving 10 bases between them. The CDR3 runs to 14 residues. Germline lookup yields CDR1 SGHDT and CDR2 YYEEEE. In DNA form, the CDR3 reads TGTGCCAGCAGCTTGGTGGCTACGGGAGAGACCCAGTACTTC. Residues: CASSLVATGETQYF.

The chain links TRBV27 to TRBJ2-7; no clear D. Germline assignment: CDR1 MNHEY and CDR2 SMNVEV (reference sequence). CDR3 length: 13 residues. The V end was cut by 5 bases, the J end by 5 bases, with 13 bases between. The CDR3 sequence: CASSSFKSDEQYF. The CDR3 DNA follows: TGTGCCAGCAGTAGCTTTAAAAGCGACGAGCAGTACTTC.

This sequence joins TRBV7-3 and TRBJ2-5; D possibly corresponds to TRBD2 (6 bases). The CDR3 contains 13 residues. Germline CDR1 SGHTA, CDR2 FQGTGA. Trimming shortened V by 5 bases and J by 5 bases, and 12 bases separated the two germline ends. Here the CDR3 DNA reads TGTGCCAGCAGCCAATCTGGGGGGGAGACCCAGTACTTC. Its translation is CASSQSGGETQYF. Supplemented by reference TRBV7-3 and TRBJ2-5, the full variable domain reads GAGVSQTPSNKVTEKGKYVELRCDPISGHTALYWYRQSLGQGPEFLIYFQGTGAADDSGLPNDRFFAVRPEGSVSTLKIQRTERGDSAVYLCASSQSGGETQYFGPGTRLLVL.

This clone was counted a few times. The V and J genes are TRBV7-6 and TRBJ2-3; 9 bases line up with TRBD1. There are 17 residues in the CDR3. CDR1 is SGHVS and CDR2 is FNYEAQ in the germline V gene. The ends lost 1 base at V and 5 bases at J; junction bases unmatched: 10. The CDR3 region is CASSLEGQGVLVDTQYF. The CDR3 DNA is TGTGCCAGCAGCTTAGAGGGACAGGGAGTTTTGGTAGATACGCAGTATTTT.

This clone was detected ten times or more. The V and J genes are TRBV29-1 and TRBJ2-1; D gene unclear. This CDR3 contains 13 residues. Germline-derived CDR1 and CDR2 are SQVTM and ANQGSEA. V dropped 6 bases and J dropped 0 bases, with 9 bases sitting between them. This CDR3 is CSVEPSSYNEQFF. CDR3 bases: TGCAGCGTAGAACCTAGCTCCTACAATGAGCAGTTCTTC.